This entry lists 30 T cell receptor beta chains sequenced from one sample in a study of patients and donors after allogeneic stem cell transplantation. MiXCR, applied by TCRdb to the RT-PCR reads, yields one record per CDR3 protein. The table shows 920,000 or so distinct CDR3 sequences, with 18% occurring only once. Sequencing used blood, either unsorted or a sorted T cell fraction (not recorded which). The receptors originated from a human donor who was either an allogeneic HSCT recipient or a stem cell or donor lymphocyte infusion donor (not recorded which). It is not recorded whose cells these are; they may come from a transplant donor.

The chain employs TRBV20-1 and TRBJ2-2; 8 nucleotides line up with TRBD2. The CDR3 covers 18 residues. Germline CDR1 is DFQATT and CDR2 is SNEGSKA (reference sequence). J gave up 2 bases and V 2 bases, and 13 bases lay outside the gene matches. The CDR3 DNA sequence: TGCAGTGCTAGACCTCCCCTAGGGTTAGCGGGAAACACCGGGGAGCTGTTTTTT. Translation gives CSARPPLGLAGNTGELFF.

There are a few counts of this clonotype. The chain has TRBV30 and TRBJ1-3; D is perhaps TRBD1 (6 bases). CDR1 GTSNPN and CDR2 SVGIG come from the germline V gene (reference sequence). The V gene lost 2 bases and the J gene lost 4 bases, with 12 bases spanning the gap. This CDR3 contains 14 residues. This CDR3 reads CAWSNGGLGNTIYF. In nucleotides, the CDR3 is TGTGCCTGGAGTAATGGGGGCCTGGGAAACACCATATATTTT.

The V and J genes are TRBV11-1 and TRBJ2-7; 7 bases agree with TRBD1. V lost 1 base, J lost 2 bases, and 2 bases stayed unmatched. CDR1 is SGHAT, CDR2 FQDESV, per germline (reference sequence). This CDR3 is built from 14 residues. Here the CDR3 DNA reads TGTGCCAGCAGCTTAGAAGGGACAGCCTACGAGCAGTACTTC. It codes for CASSLEGTAYEQYF.

This clonotype has more than one count but fewer than ten. V usage is TRBV18 and J usage is TRBJ1-1, with a weak D call TRBD1 (5 bases). V was shortened by 3 bases and J by 6 bases, with 8 bases between the two germline ends. The CDR3 is made up of 12 amino acids. CDR1 KGHSH and CDR2 LQKENI come from the germline V gene. CDR3 protein: CASSPRGAEAFF. The CDR3 bases are TGTGCCAGCTCACCTAGGGGCGCTGAAGCTTTCTTT. Drawing the rest from reference TRBV18 and TRBJ1-1, the complete variable domain is NAGVMQNPRHLVRRRGQEARLRCSPMKGHSHVYWYRQLPEEGLKFMVYLQKENIIDESGMPKERFSAEFPKEGPSILRIQQVVRGDSAAYFCASSPRGAEAFFGQGTRLTVV.

This clonotype appeared a few times. This chain links TRBV5-5 with TRBJ1-1; D may be TRBD1 (6 bases). V was shortened by 4 bases and J by 0 bases, with 22 bases between the two germline ends. From germline, CDR1 is SGHKS and CDR2 YYEKEE (reference sequence). CDR3 size: 18 residues. The chain's CDR3 is CASSSPMGRGAMNTEAFF. The CDR3 coding sequence is TGTGCCAGCAGCAGCCCCATGGGCAGGGGCGCTATGAACACTGAAGCTTTCTTT. Full variable domain (outside the CDR3, taken from reference TRBV5-5 and TRBJ1-1): DAGVTQSPTHLIKTRGQQVTLRCSPISGHKSVSWYQQVLGQGPQFIFQYYEKEERGRGNFPDRFSARQFPNYSSELNVNALLLGDSALYLCASSSPMGRGAMNTEAFFGQGTRLTVV.

This clonotype was recorded a few times. This rearrangement joins TRBV5-1 to TRBJ1-4; D uncertain. The length of the CDR3 is 15 residues. Germline V gene sequence: CDR1 SGHRS, CDR2 YFSETQ. V lost 0 bases and J 8 bases, leaving 14 bases between the germline ends. The CDR3 region has the DNA TGCGCCAGCAGCTTGGTGGCTTTGGAAGGGGAAAAACTGTTTTTT. Its translation: CASSLVALEGEKLFF.

This chain connects TRBV6-1 to TRBJ2-1; D possibly uses TRBD1 or TRBD2 (6 bases each). The CDR3 loop spans 13 amino acids. CDR1 and CDR2 from the germline V gene are MNHNS and SASEGT. Trimming cost V 6 bases and J 8 bases, with 14 bases left between them. Written as DNA, the CDR3 is TGTGCCAGCAGCACAGGGACTCGCTATGAGCAGTTCTTC. It translates to CASSTGTRYEQFF.

This clonotype was found a few times. J is TRBJ1-1 and V is TRBV10-3; the D is unclear. The CDR3 is 13 amino acids. Trimming took 5 bases from V and 4 from J, leaving 11 bases between them. Germline assignment: CDR1 ENHRY and CDR2 SYGVKD. CDR3 loop: CAISWTEGTEAFF. DNA of the CDR3: TGTGCCATCAGTTGGACGGAGGGCACTGAAGCTTTCTTT.

This clonotype has a handful of counts. V gene TRBV15 combines with J gene TRBJ2-7; 7 bases fit TRBD2. The V gene end was trimmed by 6 bases and the J gene end by 0 bases; junction bases not matched to a gene: 2. Per germline, CDR1 LNHNV and CDR2 YYDKDF (reference sequence). This CDR3 is 13 amino acids long. The chain's CDR3 is CATSRGDSYEQYF. CDR3 bases: TGTGCCACCAGTCGGGGGGACTCCTACGAGCAGTACTTC.

The chain recombines TRBV3-1 with TRBJ2-7; D is uncertain. V lost 0 bases and J lost 1, with 16 bases in between. The CDR3 is 17 residues long. From germline, CDR1 is LGHDT and CDR2 YNNKEL (reference sequence). Written as DNA, the CDR3 is TGTGCCAGCAGCCAAGAAGGATGGGGTACGGATTCCTACGAGCAGTACTTC. Protein product: CASSQEGWGTDSYEQYF.

The rearrangement links TRBV11-3 to TRBJ1-3; D gene uncertain. Germline V gene sequence: CDR1 SGHNT, CDR2 YENEEA. This CDR3 is built from 13 residues. Trimming stripped 6 bases from V and 7 bases from J, with 13 bases between. The CDR3 DNA is TGTGCCAGCAGTGGAGTATTTAGGAACACCATATATTTT. Amino acids: CASSGVFRNTIYF. Complete variable domain (other parts from reference TRBV11-3 and TRBJ1-3): EAGVVQSPRYKIIEKKQPVAFWCNPISGHNTLYWYLQNLGQGPELLIRYENEEAVDDSQLPKDRFSAERLKGVDSTLKIQPAELGDSAVYLCASSGVFRNTIYFGEGSWLTVV.

This sequence joins TRBV5-1 and TRBJ2-1; no firm D call. The CDR3 length is 15 residues. The germline CDR1 and CDR2 sequences are SGHRS and YFSETQ. Trimming took off 0 bases at V and 2 bases at J, with 9 bases between the two ends. CDR3 sequence reads: CASSLDMVTYNEQFF. The DNA for the CDR3 is TGCGCCAGCAGCTTGGATATGGTAACCTACAATGAGCAGTTCTTC.

In the case of this clonotype: This may come from a read error, since a much larger clone is one base off. The chain carries TRBV11-2 and TRBJ2-1; 10 bases align to TRBD2. The length of the CDR3 is 15 residues. Germline V gene sequence: CDR1 SGHAT, CDR2 FQNNGV. Trimming took 2 bases from V and 2 from J; bases not matched to a gene: 0. The CDR3 DNA follows: TGTGCCAGCAGCTTAAGCGGGAGGGCCTACAATGAGCAGTTCTTC. Its protein is CASSLSGRAYNEQFF.

This clonotype was detected a few times. V usage is TRBV3-1 and J usage is TRBJ2-2, with D perhaps TRBD2 (5 bases). The CDR3 covers 14 residues. Germline-derived CDR1 and CDR2 are LGHDT and YNNKEL (reference sequence). V lost 3 bases and J lost 4, with 9 bases in between. The DNA for the CDR3 is TGTGCCAGCAGCCAGAGGGTGGGCACCGGGGAGCTGTTTTTT. Protein: CASSQRVGTGELFF.

The chain has TRBV4-3 and TRBJ2-7; D is perhaps TRBD2 (6 bases). Germline V lookup: CDR1 LGHNA, CDR2 YSLEER. The CDR3 sequence is 15 residues long. Deletions cut 3 bases from V and 0 bases from J, with 12 bases between. CDR3 DNA sequence: TGCGCCAGCAGCCAGTCTAGCGCGAGCTCCTACGAGCAGTACTTC. Its protein product is CASSQSSASSYEQYF.

This clonotype was observed a few times. The CDR3 DNA sequence: TGCAGCGTTGAAGATCCCGACCGGACAGGGGGGAACTATGGCTACACCTTC. Its protein product is CSVEDPDRTGGNYGYTF. The chain carries TRBV29-1 and TRBJ1-2; 10 nucleotides match TRBD1. V gave up 0 bases and J gave up 2 bases; unmatched junction bases: 9. The CDR3 is 17 residues long. Germline V gives CDR1 SQVTM, CDR2 ANQGSEA.

In this sample, this clonotype turned up a few times. The V and J genes are TRBV15 and TRBJ2-5; D is perhaps TRBD1 (6 bases). The length of the CDR3 is 16 residues. Trimming removed 5 bases from V and 4 bases from J, with 20 bases in between. Looked up from germline, CDR1 is LNHNV and CDR2 is YYDKDF (reference sequence). The CDR3 sequence: CATSETRTFRGETQYF. The CDR3 region has the DNA TGTGCCACCAGCGAGACCCGCACGTTCAGGGGAGAGACCCAGTACTTC.

V usage is TRBV9 and J usage is TRBJ2-3; possible D gene TRBD1, 6 bases. CDR1 is SGDLS, CDR2 YYNGEE, per germline. The CDR3 length is 15 residues. Trimming took off 0 bases at V and 2 bases at J, with 10 bases between the two ends. CDR3 loop: CASSVAGTNTDTQYF. The CDR3 DNA reads as TGTGCCAGCAGCGTAGCAGGGACAAACACAGATACGCAGTATTTT.

This clonotype showed up many times. The chain employs TRBV12-3 or TRBV12-4 and TRBJ1-1; D is ambiguous. The CDR3 length is 16 residues. V lost 7 bases, J lost 3 bases, and 21 bases lay in between. DNA for the CDR3: TGTGCCAGCACCCCCCCACGAGGGCTTGGGGACACTGAAGCTTTCTTT. Residues: CASTPPRGLGDTEAFF.

This clonotype has more than one count but fewer than ten. J is TRBJ2-1 and V is TRBV5-1, with TRBD2 identical over 12 bases. The V gene end was trimmed by 2 bases and the J gene end by 10 bases; junction bases not matched to a gene: 10. CDR3 length equals 16 residues. The germline CDR1 and CDR2 sequences are SGHRS and YFSETQ. The CDR3 DNA reads TGCGCCAGCAGCTTTCGTCTAGCGGGAGGGCCTGGGGAGCAGTTCTTC. It codes for CASSFRLAGGPGEQFF. Full variable domain (outside the CDR3, taken from reference TRBV5-1 and TRBJ2-1): KAGVTQTPRYLIKTRGQQVTLSCSPISGHRSVSWYQQTPGQGLQFLFEYFSETQRNKGNFPGRFSGRQFSNSRSEMNVSTLELGDSALYLCASSFRLAGGPGEQFFGPGTRLTVL.

The chain employs TRBV5-1 and TRBJ1-2; D not certain. With 4 bases removed from V and 8 bases from J, the gap between germline ends came to 12 bases. Germline assignment: CDR1 SGHRS and CDR2 YFSETQ. The CDR3 length is 12 residues. The CDR3 coding sequence is TGCGCCAGCAGCACCGACGGAGGGGGCTACACCTTC. This encodes CASSTDGGGYTF.

The sample holds a few counts of this clonotype. The chain recombines TRBV7-2 with TRBJ1-4, with a tentative D call TRBD1 (6 bases). The germline V gene encodes CDR1 SGHTA and CDR2 FQGNSA. Trimming took 8 bases from V and 4 from J, leaving 14 bases between them. This CDR3 region has 14 residues. CDR3 in amino acids: CASRQEPLNEKLFF. CDR3 nucleotides: TGTGCCAGCCGACAGGAGCCTCTTAATGAAAAACTGTTTTTT. The full variable domain, completed using reference TRBV7-2 and TRBJ1-4, is GAGVSQSPSNKVTEKGKDVELRCDPISGHTALYWYRQSLGQGLEFLIYFQGNSAPDKSGLPSDRFSAERTGGSVSTLTIQRTQQEDSAVYLCASRQEPLNEKLFFGSGTQLSVL.

The chain recombines TRBV27 with TRBJ2-7, with TRBD1 matching 7 bases. Germline assignment: CDR1 MNHEY and CDR2 SMNVEV (reference sequence). Losses at the gene ends were 2 bases for V and 4 bases for J; bases not matched to a gene: 8. This CDR3 comprises 15 residues. This CDR3 is CASSLPGTVVYEQYF. The CDR3 bases are TGTGCCAGCAGTTTACCAGGGACAGTAGTTTACGAGCAGTACTTC.

This rearrangement joins TRBV9 to TRBJ2-1; 7 bases align to TRBD1. The J segment lost 6 bases and the V segment lost 0 bases, leaving 6 bases of the junction unmatched. The CDR3 contains 15 residues. Germline assignment: CDR1 SGDLS and CDR2 YYNGEE. The CDR3 DNA reads as TGTGCCAGCAGCGTAGAGGCCGACAGGGCCAATGAGCAGTTCTTC. Amino acid sequence: CASSVEADRANEQFF.

J is TRBJ1-4 and V is TRBV9, with a possible D match to TRBD1 (5 bases). Germline assignment: CDR1 SGDLS and CDR2 YYNGEE. V was clipped by 0 bases and J by 5 bases, with 14 bases between them. The CDR3 covers 16 residues. The CDR3 loop is CASSVVAGDGNEKLFF. The CDR3 region has the DNA TGTGCCAGCAGCGTAGTAGCGGGGGACGGAAATGAAAAACTGTTTTTT.

The chain has TRBV20-1 and TRBJ1-4; a weak D match, TRBD1 (6 bases). Germline lookup yields CDR1 DFQATT and CDR2 SNEGSKA (reference sequence). The CDR3 runs 13 residues. The CDR3 sequence: CSPVGTQGEKLFF. The CDR3 DNA reads TGCAGCCCCGTGGGGACCCAGGGGGAAAAACTGTTTTTT.

V and J are TRBV12-3 or TRBV12-4 and TRBJ1-1; no definite D call. Trimming removed 1 base at V and 4 bases at J, with 10 bases between. The CDR3 is 14 residues long. CDR3 nucleotides: TGTGCCAGCAGTTTAGTAGGTAGTTCCACTGAAGCTTTCTTT. It yields the protein CASSLVGSSTEAFF.

This clonotype was seen many times. At one end, the junction sequence differs from germline, possibly due to a read error. The CDR3 protein is CASSWTDNEQFF. The DNA for the CDR3 is TGTGCCAGCAGCTGGACAGACAATGAGCAGTTCTTC. This chain joins TRBV5-1 and TRBJ2-1, with D maybe TRBD1 (6 bases). This CDR3 has 12 residues. The germline gives CDR1 SGHRS, CDR2 YFSETQ.

This rearrangement joins TRBV12-3 or TRBV12-4 to TRBJ2-7, with 7 bases fitting TRBD1. V lost 4 bases to trimming and J lost 5 bases; unmatched junction nucleotides: 5. This CDR3 is 13 amino acids long. CDR3 sequence: CASSSSTGDEQYF. The CDR3 coding sequence is TGTGCCAGCAGTTCTTCAACAGGGGACGAGCAGTACTTC.

This clonotype appeared a few times. The V and J genes are TRBV20-1 and TRBJ1-1, with D possibly TRBD1 on 5 matching bases. The CDR3 covers 15 residues. V lost 3 bases and J 0 bases, leaving 14 bases between the germline ends. Germline V gives CDR1 DFQATT, CDR2 SNEGSKA (reference sequence). The CDR3 DNA sequence: TGCAGTGCTAGGGCTTCAGGGTCCATGAACACTGAAGCTTTCTTT. It specifies CSARASGSMNTEAFF.